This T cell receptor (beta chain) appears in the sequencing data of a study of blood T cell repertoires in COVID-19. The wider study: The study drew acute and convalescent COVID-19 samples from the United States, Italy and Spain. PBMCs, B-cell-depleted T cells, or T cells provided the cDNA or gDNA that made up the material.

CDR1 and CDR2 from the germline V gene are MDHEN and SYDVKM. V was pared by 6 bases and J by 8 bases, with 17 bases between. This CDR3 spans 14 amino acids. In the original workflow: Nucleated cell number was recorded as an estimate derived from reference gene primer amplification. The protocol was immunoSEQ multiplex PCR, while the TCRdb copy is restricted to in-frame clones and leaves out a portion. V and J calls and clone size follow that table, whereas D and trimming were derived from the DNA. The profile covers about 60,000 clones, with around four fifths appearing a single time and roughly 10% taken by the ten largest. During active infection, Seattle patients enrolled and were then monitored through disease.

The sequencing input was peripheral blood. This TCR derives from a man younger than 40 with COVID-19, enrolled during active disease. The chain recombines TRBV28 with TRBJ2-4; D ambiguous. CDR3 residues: CASSPISERDIQYF. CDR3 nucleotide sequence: TGTGCCAGCAGCCCAATTTCCGAACGGGACATTCAGTACTTC.